These 32 T cell receptor beta chains were all obtained from the same sample, sequenced in a study of graft-versus-host responses after intestinal transplantation. Here immunoSEQ multiplex PCR was the method, and the copy in TCRdb shows in-frame clones only, minus some. The sample has 20,000 to 25,000 clones, 30% to 40% seen once. The authors plated roughly 200,000 CFSE-labeled responder cells with roughly 200,000 irradiated, violet-dye-labeled stimulator cells. The source was alloreactive CD8+ T cells from a mixed lymphocyte reaction culture, collected before intestinal transplant. Regarding subset: CFSE-low proliferating T cells sorted from roughly 6-day pre-transplant mixed lymphocyte reaction (GvH or HvG direction). The source of these receptors is a human patient who received an intestinal transplant.

This clone was observed once. The chain uses TRBV5-6 and TRBJ2-3; D unclear. The V end was cut by 2 bases, the J end by 2 bases, with 3 bases between. This CDR3 contains 12 residues. The germline CDR1 and CDR2 sequences are SGHDT and YYEEEE. DNA of the CDR3: TGTGCCAGCAGCTTTAACACAGATACGCAGTATTTT. Protein: CASSFNTDTQYF.

CDR3 sequence: CASMKRGFAEYQETQYF. The CDR3 nucleotides read TGTGCCAGCATGAAGCGGGGGTTCGCGGAGTACCAAGAGACCCAGTACTTC. The genes are TRBV27 and TRBJ2-5; 8 bases align to TRBD2. The germline V gene encodes CDR1 MNHEY and CDR2 SMNVEV (reference sequence). This CDR3 has 17 residues. V shed 7 bases, J shed 0 bases, and the junction held 13 bases outside the gene matches.

The chain recombines TRBV27 with TRBJ2-2; D call uncertain. The germline V gene has CDR1 MNHEY and CDR2 SMNVEV (reference sequence). CDR3 length: 14 residues. V lost 3 bases to trimming and J lost 1 base, with 6 bases between them. CDR3 region: CASSFGVNTGELFF. As DNA, the CDR3 is TGTGCCAGCAGTTTTGGAGTGAACACCGGGGAGCTGTTTTTT.

V usage is TRBV18 and J usage is TRBJ1-5; no definite D call. This CDR3 comprises 14 residues. Germline CDR1 reads KGHSH; CDR2 reads LQKENI. V dropped 3 bases and J dropped 4 bases, with 10 bases sitting between them. CDR3 amino acids: CASSPRLLNQPQHF. Here the CDR3 DNA reads TGTGCCAGCTCACCTAGGCTGTTGAATCAGCCCCAGCATTTT.

This chain uses TRBV6-5 with TRBJ2-7; the D is unclear. V dropped 7 bases and J dropped 3 bases, with 10 bases sitting between them. Germline values: CDR1 MNHEY, CDR2 SVGAGI. This CDR3 comprises 12 residues. The CDR3: CASTEVDYEQYF. CDR3 DNA sequence: TGTGCCAGCACCGAAGTGGACTACGAGCAGTACTTC.

Only a few counts were recorded for this clone. The V call is TRBV9, the J call TRBJ2-5, with 10 bases identical to TRBD1. The germline CDR1 and CDR2 sequences are SGDLS and YYNGEE. With 4 bases clipped from V and 5 bases from J, the junction kept 5 bases outside the gene matches. This CDR3 spans 14 amino acids. The CDR3 protein is CASSSGTGVETQYF. The CDR3 nucleotides read TGTGCCAGCAGCTCAGGGACAGGGGTCGAGACCCAGTACTTC.

This clone was seen only a few times. The chain recombines TRBV30 with TRBJ2-3; no clear D gene. Trimming removed 1 base from V and 0 bases from J, with 11 bases in between. The CDR3 totals 15 residues. The germline gives CDR1 GTSNPN, CDR2 SVGIG (reference sequence). The CDR3 is CAWSGGRTSTDTQYF. CDR3 DNA sequence: TGTGCCTGGAGTGGTGGCCGCACTAGCACAGATACGCAGTATTTT.

This clone counts as medium-sized. This chain connects TRBV19 to TRBJ2-3, with D possibly TRBD2 on 6 matching bases. Germline V gives CDR1 LNHDA, CDR2 SQIVND (reference sequence). With 2 bases removed from V and 4 bases from J, the gap between germline ends came to 16 bases. The CDR3 loop spans 16 amino acids. The CDR3 here is CASSIFATSNADTQYF. The CDR3 bases are TGTGCCAGTAGTATATTCGCGACTAGTAATGCAGATACGCAGTATTTT.

This clone appeared a single time. One end of the junction does not line up with germline, which may come from a read error. V gene TRBV11-2 combines with J gene TRBJ2-4; TRBD2 aligns across 9 bases. In germline, CDR1 is SGHAT, CDR2 FQNNGV. The CDR3 totals 15 residues. CDR3 bases: TGCGCCAGCAGCCAAGAATCGCGGGAGGGGGACATTCAGTACTTC. Amino acid sequence: CASSQESREGDIQYF.

The chain couples TRBV2 to TRBJ2-5, with D possibly TRBD1 on 6 matching bases. CDR1 is SNHLY, CDR2 FYNNEI, per germline. CDR3 length equals 15 residues. Between the trimmed V and J ends, which lost 6 bases and 5 bases, there was a span of 19 bases. The CDR3 region is CASRGTYPPWETQYF. The CDR3 DNA sequence: TGTGCCAGCAGGGGGACATACCCTCCTTGGGAGACCCAGTACTTC.

This chain connects TRBV7-3 to TRBJ2-2; D ambiguous. The ends were cut back, 4 bases at V and 2 bases at J, with 11 bases in the middle. Germline-derived CDR1 and CDR2 are SGHTA and FQGTGA. CDR3 length: 15 residues. The CDR3 region is CASSSPEPNTGELFF. CDR3 in DNA: TGTGCCAGCAGCTCACCCGAACCCAACACCGGGGAGCTGTTTTTT.

This clone has only a few counts. The chain employs TRBV14 and TRBJ2-7; D possibly uses TRBD1 or TRBD2 (5 bases each). V was shortened by 0 bases and J by 4 bases, with 13 bases between the two germline ends. Germline V gives CDR1 SGHDN, CDR2 FVKESK. The CDR3 runs 15 residues. The CDR3, as DNA: TGTGCCAGCAGCCAAGAGTGGGGACCAAAGTACGAGCAGTACTTC. Translating gives CASSQEWGPKYEQYF.

This chain connects TRBV28 to TRBJ2-3; possibly TRBD2 for D (5 bases). The CDR3 sequence is 15 residues long. V was cut by 5 bases and J by 3 bases, with 15 bases left in between. The V gene's germline CDR1 is MDHEN and CDR2 SYDVKM. The CDR3 loop is CASSPSHIYTDTQYF. As DNA, the CDR3 is TGTGCCAGCAGTCCTAGCCACATTTATACAGATACGCAGTATTTT.

The chain uses TRBV4-1 and TRBJ2-1; 7 nucleotides align to TRBD1. With 4 bases clipped from V and 3 bases from J, the junction kept 3 bases outside the gene matches. Germline CDR1 reads MGHRA; CDR2 reads YSYEKL. The CDR3 loop spans 14 amino acids. CDR3 protein: CASSPGTDYNEQFF. CDR3 nucleotides: TGCGCCAGCAGCCCAGGGACAGACTACAATGAGCAGTTCTTC.

V usage is TRBV9 and J usage is TRBJ2-7; D possibly corresponds to TRBD2 (6 bases). Per the germline V gene, CDR1 is SGDLS and CDR2 is YYNGEE. CDR3 size: 15 residues. Trimming left V 0 bases short and J 0 bases short, with 10 bases between. Here the CDR3 DNA reads TGTGCCAGCAGCGTAGCTGATAGCGGCTCCTACGAGCAGTACTTC. Translating gives CASSVADSGSYEQYF. The variable domain in full, with the rest retrieved from reference TRBV9 and TRBJ2-7, is DSGVTQTPKHLITATGQRVTLRCSPRSGDLSVYWYQQSLDQGLQFLIQYYNGEERAKGNILERFSAQQFPDLHSELNLSSLELGDSALYFCASSVADSGSYEQYFGPGTRLTVT.

The V call is TRBV27, the J call TRBJ2-1; no clear D. The germline V and J ends were trimmed by 3 bases and 5 bases, with 8 bases remaining between them. Germline lookup yields CDR1 MNHEY and CDR2 SMNVEV (reference sequence). The CDR3 has 13 amino acids. DNA for the CDR3: TGTGCCAGCAGTTTGTCCCAGAACAATGAGCAGTTCTTC. Its translation is CASSLSQNNEQFF.

The chain is built from TRBV2 and TRBJ2-5; the D is unclear. The CDR3 runs to 13 residues. Trimming removed 0 bases from V and 4 bases from J, with 6 bases in between. Germline CDR1 reads SNHLY; CDR2 reads FYNNEI. The CDR3 DNA reads TGTGCCAGCAGTGAAGCGGGCGGAGAGACCCAGTACTTC. Its translation is CASSEAGGETQYF.

Only a few counts were recorded for this clone. The chain has TRBV4-1 and TRBJ2-1, with 7 bases lining up with TRBD2. The germline V gene encodes CDR1 MGHRA and CDR2 YSYEKL. The CDR3 covers 13 residues. J gave up 8 bases and V 5 bases, and 6 bases lay outside the gene matches. The CDR3 sequence: CASSVRGDDEQFF. The CDR3 bases are TGCGCCAGCAGCGTCCGGGGGGACGATGAGCAGTTCTTC.

The chain is built from TRBV7-9 and TRBJ2-7; 10 nucleotides match TRBD1. This CDR3 spans 16 amino acids. Germline V gene sequence: CDR1 SEHNR, CDR2 FQNEAQ (reference sequence). V shed 4 bases, J shed 1 base, and the junction held 7 bases outside the gene matches. CDR3 nucleotide sequence: TGTGCCAGCAGCTCTCACCGGGACAGGGGATCCTACGAGCAGTACTTC. As protein: CASSSHRDRGSYEQYF.

This clone has just a few counts. V and J are TRBV19 and TRBJ2-7; the D gene is possibly TRBD1 (5 bases). Germline CDR1 and CDR2: LNHDA and SQIVND (reference sequence). The V gene lost 0 bases and the J gene lost 2 bases, with 11 bases spanning the gap. The CDR3 sequence is 15 residues long. The CDR3 loop is CASSIDNRQPYEQYF. CDR3 coding DNA: TGTGCCAGTAGTATAGATAATCGACAGCCCTACGAGCAGTACTTC.

This rearrangement joins TRBV2 to TRBJ2-3; D gene uncertain. Between the trimmed V and J ends, which lost 7 bases and 2 bases, there was a span of 10 bases. Germline CDR1 is SNHLY and CDR2 is FYNNEI. This CDR3 contains 13 residues. This CDR3 is CASIGASTDTQYF. Written as DNA, the CDR3 is TGTGCCAGCATTGGAGCTTCCACAGATACGCAGTATTTT.

This clone was picked up a small number of times. The CDR3 region has the DNA TGTGCCAGCAGTGATTGGCTGAGAGCTAGCGCAGATACGCAGTATTTT. Protein: CASSDWLRASADTQYF. V gene TRBV6-1 combines with J gene TRBJ2-3, with D perhaps matching TRBD2 (6 bases). The CDR3 is made up of 16 amino acids. The V end lost 3 bases, the J end lost 4 bases, and 17 bases lay between the germline ends. Germline V lookup: CDR1 MNHNS, CDR2 SASEGT.

This clone is labeled as medium-sized. The gene calls are TRBV19 and TRBJ2-2; D is perhaps TRBD2 (6 bases). This CDR3 has 14 amino acids. Between the trimmed V and J ends, which lost 6 bases and 8 bases, there was a span of 16 bases. The V gene's germline CDR1 is LNHDA and CDR2 SQIVND (reference sequence). Here the CDR3 DNA reads TGTGCCAGTAGACCGGGACTGGGAATGGGGGAGCTGTTTTTT. Protein product: CASRPGLGMGELFF.

This clone is medium-sized within its sample. As DNA, the CDR3 is TGTGCCAGCAGCCCCGGGACAGGGAGCTCCTACGAGCAGTACTTC. It translates to CASSPGTGSSYEQYF. The rearrangement uses TRBV13 and TRBJ2-7, with TRBD1 matching over 9 bases. V lost 5 bases to trimming and J lost 0 bases; unmatched junction nucleotides: 5. Germline V gene sequence: CDR1 PRHDT, CDR2 FYEKMQ (reference sequence). The CDR3 loop spans 15 amino acids.

The V gene is TRBV10-3, the J gene TRBJ2-7, with unresolved D. This CDR3 is 13 amino acids long. Trimming cost V 8 bases and J 0 bases, with 11 bases left between them. CDR1 is ENHRY, CDR2 SYGVKD, per germline. The CDR3 protein is CAIATSRSYEQYF. CDR3 DNA sequence: TGTGCCATCGCGACCTCCCGCTCCTACGAGCAGTACTTC.

This clone came up a few times. The rearrangement links TRBV5-5 to TRBJ2-5; D tentatively reads TRBD1 or TRBD2 (5 bases each). Germline lookup yields CDR1 SGHKS and CDR2 YYEKEE (reference sequence). This CDR3 comprises 15 residues. V lost 2 bases and J lost 4, with 15 bases in between. CDR3: CASSFWGSRGETQYF. DNA for the CDR3: TGTGCCAGCAGCTTCTGGGGGTCTCGAGGAGAGACCCAGTACTTC.

The genes are TRBV10-2 and TRBJ2-1; D may correspond to TRBD1 or TRBD2 (5 bases each). The V and J ends lost 4 bases and 4 bases respectively, with 14 bases between them. There are 15 residues in the CDR3. Germline CDR1 and CDR2: WSHSY and SAAADI. CDR3 loop: CASSVGTSRYNEQFF. Here the CDR3 DNA reads TGCGCCAGCAGTGTGGGGACCAGCAGGTACAATGAGCAGTTCTTC.

By share, this clone ranks as medium-sized (0.01 to 0.1%). This chain joins TRBV19 and TRBJ2-7; TRBD2 matches 7 bases. The germline gives CDR1 LNHDA, CDR2 SQIVND (reference sequence). The V and J ends lost 1 base and 5 bases, in that order; junction bases with no gene match: 8. The CDR3 has 15 amino acids. In nucleotides, the CDR3 is TGTGCCAGTAGTATAGTAGAGGGAGGGCCCAACGAGCAGTACTTC. It encodes CASSIVEGGPNEQYF.

This clone has more than one count but fewer than ten. The rearrangement links TRBV4-3 to TRBJ2-7; D tentatively fits TRBD1 or TRBD2 (5 bases each). V was clipped by 4 bases and J by 3 bases, with 10 bases between them. Germline values: CDR1 LGHNA, CDR2 YSLEER. The CDR3 loop spans 13 amino acids. CDR3 in DNA: TGCGCCAGCAGCCCTCCTGGGGGCTACGAGCAGTACTTC. This translates into CASSPPGGYEQYF.

This clone occurred once. V usage is TRBV2 and J usage is TRBJ1-5; D is perhaps TRBD1 (5 bases). Germline lookup yields CDR1 SNHLY and CDR2 FYNNEI. The length of the CDR3 is 10 residues. V was cut by 8 bases and J by 6 bases, with 5 bases left in between. The CDR3 nucleotides read TGTGCCAGCGGGACTCAGCCCCAGCATTTT. This encodes CASGTQPQHF.

This clone came up once. V gene TRBV9 combines with J gene TRBJ2-1; 10 bases match TRBD2. Germline CDR1 reads SGDLS; CDR2 reads YYNGEE. J gave up 6 bases and V 4 bases, and 4 bases lay outside the gene matches. The CDR3 covers 14 residues. The CDR3 region has the DNA TGTGCCAGCAGCAGCGGGGGGGCCTCCAATGAGCAGTTCTTC. This encodes CASSSGGASNEQFF.

This clone has only a few counts. This CDR3 is CASSGLAGGNTGELFF. The CDR3 bases are TGTGCCAGCAGTGGACTAGCGGGGGGGAACACCGGGGAGCTGTTTTTT. V usage is TRBV25-1 and J usage is TRBJ2-2, with TRBD2 matching 13 bases. CDR1 is MGHDK, CDR2 SYGVNS, per germline. Trimming cost V 4 bases and J 1 base; bases outside gene matches: 0. CDR3 length equals 16 residues.